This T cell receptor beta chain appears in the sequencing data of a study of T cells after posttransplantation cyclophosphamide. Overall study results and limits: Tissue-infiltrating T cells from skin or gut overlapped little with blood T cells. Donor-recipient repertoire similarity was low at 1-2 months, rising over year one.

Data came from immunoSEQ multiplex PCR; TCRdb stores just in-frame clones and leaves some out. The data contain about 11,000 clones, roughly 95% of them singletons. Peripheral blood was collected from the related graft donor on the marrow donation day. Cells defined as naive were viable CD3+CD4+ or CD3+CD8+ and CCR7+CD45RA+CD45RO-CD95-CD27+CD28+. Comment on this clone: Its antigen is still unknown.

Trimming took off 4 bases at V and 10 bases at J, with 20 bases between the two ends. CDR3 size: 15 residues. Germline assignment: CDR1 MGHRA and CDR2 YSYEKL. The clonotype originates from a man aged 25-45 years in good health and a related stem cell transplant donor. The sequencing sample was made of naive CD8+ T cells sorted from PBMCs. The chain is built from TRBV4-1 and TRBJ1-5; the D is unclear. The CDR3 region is CASSPSPALREPQHF. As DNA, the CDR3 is TGCGCCAGCAGCCCCTCCCCGGCCTTGAGGGAACCCCAGCATTTT.